This passage covers 4 T cell receptor beta chains from one sample sequenced in a study of T cell repertoires in cytomegalovirus infection. Via MiXCR, TCRdb re-called the reads, giving one row per CDR3 protein. The repertoire holds a few hundred thousand distinct CDR3 sequences, 22% seen once, with around a sixth in the top ten. Sequenced sample: CD8+ T cells from PBMCs. The receptors stem from a human donor in good health (CMV status not recorded). Some clones in this sample may be carry-over from other donors' samples.

The V and J genes are TRBV5-6 and TRBJ1-2, with D perhaps TRBD1 (5 bases). V was pared by 4 bases and J by 7 bases, with 17 bases between. There are 14 residues in the CDR3. Germline V CDR1 and CDR2: SGHDT, YYEEEE. CDR3: CASSPEGAGGGYTF. In DNA form, the CDR3 reads TGTGCCAGCAGCCCGGAGGGCGCCGGGGGTGGCTACACCTTC.

This chain connects TRBV11-2 to TRBJ2-3, with D perhaps matching TRBD1 or TRBD2 (5 bases each). The V end lost 4 bases, the J end lost 5 bases, and 19 bases lay between the germline ends. The germline gives CDR1 SGHAT, CDR2 FQNNGV. CDR3 size: 16 residues. CDR3 in DNA: TGTGCCAGCAGCTCCCTCGGTGGGGGTTTGAGAGATACGCAGTATTTT. Translating it yields CASSSLGGGLRDTQYF. Supplemented by reference TRBV11-2 and TRBJ2-3, the full variable domain reads EAGVAQSPRYKIIEKRQSVAFWCNPISGHATLYWYQQILGQGPKLLIQFQNNGVVDDSQLPKDRFSAERLKGVDSTLKIQPAKLEDSAVYLCASSSLGGGLRDTQYFGPGTRLTVL.

This clonotype was observed many times. The rearrangement joins TRBV11-2 to TRBJ2-7, with 9 bases aligning to TRBD2. V was clipped by 8 bases and J by 3 bases; unmatched bases: 11. There are 15 residues in the CDR3. Germline CDR1 SGHAT, CDR2 FQNNGV. Here the CDR3 reads CASSRAGGLLYEQYF. CDR3 coding DNA: TGTGCCAGCTCCCGAGCGGGGGGCCTCCTCTACGAGCAGTACTTC.

Remarks on this clonotype: A much bigger clone sits one base away, suggesting this may be a read error. V is TRBV4-2 and J is TRBJ2-2; 7 bases are shared with TRBD1. Germline assignment: CDR1 LGHNA and CDR2 YNFKEQ. The V gene end was trimmed by 3 bases and the J gene end by 9 bases; junction bases not matched to a gene: 13. There are 16 residues in the CDR3. DNA of the CDR3: TGTGCCAGCAGCCAGGAGACAGGGATAGAGACCAGGGAGCTGTTTTTT. Translation gives CASSQETGIETRELFF.